The present TCR beta chain was sequenced within a study of graft-versus-host responses after intestinal transplantation. About the study: Recipients had transplants, and these were multivisceral, liver-intestinal, or isolated intestinal. Anti-thymocyte globulin induction, then tacrolimus and steroids for two to four years, went to all recipients.

Trimming pared 8 bases from V and 4 bases from J, leaving 8 bases between. Germline V gene data show CDR1 as SNHLY and CDR2 as FYNNEI. CDR3 length: 11 amino acids. This clone was counted a few times. The antigen remains unidentified. Study-level findings and limits: GvH clones were identified in recipient marrow, with some first appearing in ileum or blood.

The assay was immunoSEQ multiplex PCR, and TCRdb's table has in-frame clones only and misses some. The sample shows about 88,000 clones, approximately 90% of them seen only once. Source: unstimulated CD4+ T cells sorted from spleen or lymph node cells, taken before transplant. The chain has TRBV2 and TRBJ1-1; the D gene is possibly TRBD1 (5 bases). The TCR originated in a human donor who was the organ donor for an intestinal transplant. The CDR3 protein is CASVRGTEAFF. CDR3 DNA: TGTGCCAGCGTAAGGGGCACTGAAGCTTTCTTT. Combining the CDR3 with reference TRBV2 and TRBJ1-1 gives the whole variable domain EPEVTQTPSHQVTQMGQEVILRCVPISNHLYFYWYRQILGQKVEFLVSFYNNEISEKSEIFDDQFSVERPDGSNFTLKIRSTKLEDSAMYFCASVRGTEAFFGQGTRLTVV.